This T cell receptor beta chain was captured by sequencing in a study of identical twins. Template switching introduced a universal primer site, and the cDNA bore unique molecular identifiers. One entry per CDR3 protein results from TCRdb running MiXCR on the 5' RACE reads. The sample includes approximately 500,000 distinct CDR3 sequences, 13% to 15% of them seen just once. Details on this clonotype: Its antigen is still unknown. No DNA is shown, since the ends of the CDR3 on it are uncertain; the CDR3 is the one TCRdb lists.

Study-level findings and limits: Out-of-frame alpha sequences that twins shared showed excess low generation probability.

Including both end residues, the CDR3 is 18 amino acids long. The germline CDR1 and CDR2 sequences are LGHDT and YNNKEL (reference sequence). Another study also made use of these data, one on yellow fever vaccine responses in identical twins. That report adds: Twin vaccine T cell responses reportedly seemed partly convergent, partly personalized.

Input material: CD4+ T cells sorted from blood. The origin of this receptor is a woman between 18 and 29 years old in good health. The rearrangement joins TRBV3-1 to TRBJ2-2; the table gives TRBD2 as D, unverified against the DNA. CDR3 sequence: CASSQGLPGLAGPGSCFF.